These 30 T cell receptor beta chains were all obtained from the same sample, sequenced in a study of T cell responses to AZD1222 COVID-19 vaccine. TCRdb's table, derived via immunoSEQ multiplex PCR, lists solely in-frame clones and lacks some. The sample comprises fewer than 200,000 clones, 88% of which are singletons, and 25% to 30% rests with the top ten. Source: peripheral blood, taken 28 days after the second AZD1222 dose. All receptors come from an adult who received the AZD1222 COVID-19 vaccine.

The chain uses TRBV3-1 (or the pseudogene TRBV3-2) and TRBJ2-7, with D unresolved. The CDR3 covers 11 residues. Germline-derived CDR1 and CDR2 are LGHDT and YNNKEL (reference sequence). The V gene lost 5 bases and the J gene lost 7 bases, with 9 bases spanning the gap. For the CDR3, the DNA is TGTGCCAGCAGCAACATCCGAGAGCAGTACTTC. This sequence encodes CASSNIREQYF.

A note on this clone: The same CDR3 is also encoded by other DNA sequences in this sample. The V gene is TRBV27, the J gene TRBJ2-3, with D perhaps matching TRBD2 (5 bases). The CDR3 is 13 amino acids. The V and J ends lost 5 bases and 4 bases respectively, with 10 bases between them. Germline CDR1 MNHEY, CDR2 SMNVEV (reference sequence). CDR3 sequence reads: CASSLRGPDTQYF. CDR3 DNA: TGTGCCAGCAGTCTCCGGGGTCCAGATACGCAGTATTTT.

The gene calls are TRBV19 and TRBJ1-4; perhaps TRBD1 as D (6 bases). Trimming removed 5 bases at V and 5 bases at J, with 12 bases between. CDR3 length equals 14 residues. In germline, CDR1 is LNHDA, CDR2 SQIVND (reference sequence). CDR3: CASSLDRRNEKLFF. The DNA of the CDR3 is TGTGCCAGTAGTTTGGACAGAAGGAATGAAAAACTGTTTTTT.

This sequence joins TRBV18 and TRBJ1-6; D gene uncertain. Deletions cut 0 bases from V and 2 bases from J, with 8 bases between. Per the germline V gene, CDR1 is KGHSH and CDR2 is LQKENI. This CDR3 contains 16 residues. CDR3 amino acids: CASSPPNQPYNSPLHF. Here the CDR3 DNA reads TGTGCCAGCTCACCACCGAATCAGCCCTATAATTCACCCCTCCACTTT. The full variable domain, with the rest looked up from reference TRBV18 and TRBJ1-6, is NAGVMQNPRHLVRRRGQEARLRCSPMKGHSHVYWYRQLPEEGLKFMVYLQKENIIDESGMPKERFSAEFPKEGPSILRIQQVVRGDSAAYFCASSPPNQPYNSPLHFGNGTRLTVT.

The chain uses TRBV30 and TRBJ2-6; D ambiguous. The germline V gene encodes CDR1 GTSNPN and CDR2 SVGIG (reference sequence). There are 17 residues in the CDR3. Trimming removed 4 bases at V and 8 bases at J, with 24 bases between. CDR3 residues: CAWNSHGRKSRPNVLTF. Here the CDR3 DNA reads TGTGCCTGGAATAGTCACGGCCGAAAGAGTAGACCCAACGTCCTGACTTTC.

This clone has a handful of counts. V usage is TRBV12-3 or TRBV12-4 and J usage is TRBJ1-1, with no clear D. The CDR3 spans 13 residues. V lost 4 bases and J 4 bases, leaving 10 bases between the germline ends. DNA for the CDR3: TGTGCCAGCAGTTCGACCAAGGCCACTGAAGCTTTCTTT. Translation gives CASSSTKATEAFF.

This clone showed up just a few times. J is TRBJ2-7 and V is TRBV9, with 8 nucleotides matching TRBD2. The CDR3 length is 14 residues. After removal of 0 bases from V and 6 bases from J, the junction contained 5 bases not matched to a gene. The V gene's germline CDR1 is SGDLS and CDR2 YYNGEE. CDR3 sequence reads: CASSVAAGGFEQYF. The CDR3 DNA reads TGTGCCAGCAGCGTAGCCGCGGGAGGTTTCGAGCAGTACTTC.

V usage is TRBV25-1 and J usage is TRBJ2-7; possible D gene TRBD1, 6 bases. V was shortened by 8 bases and J by 0 bases, with 17 bases between the two germline ends. This CDR3 is built from 15 residues. Germline-derived CDR1 and CDR2 are MGHDK and SYGVNS. The CDR3 DNA is TGTGCCAGCCAAAGAACAGGGTCCCTCTCCTACGAGCAGTACTTC. Its translation: CASQRTGSLSYEQYF.

The rearrangement joins TRBV9 to TRBJ2-7; perhaps TRBD2 as D (6 bases). The CDR3 loop spans 15 amino acids. Germline assignment: CDR1 SGDLS and CDR2 YYNGEE. The V gene lost 0 bases and the J gene lost 2 bases, with 12 bases spanning the gap. The CDR3 loop reads CASSVGIASAYEQYF. The CDR3 DNA is TGTGCCAGCAGCGTAGGTATCGCTAGCGCCTACGAGCAGTACTTC.

The chain has TRBV5-4 and TRBJ2-1; D is unclear. CDR1 and CDR2 (germline): SGHNT, YYREEE (reference sequence). Trimming took off 1 base at V and 4 bases at J, with 12 bases between the two ends. The CDR3 covers 15 residues. The chain's CDR3 is CASSLTQDGYNEQFF. The CDR3 coding sequence is TGTGCCAGCAGCTTGACTCAGGACGGTTACAATGAGCAGTTCTTC. Full variable domain (remainder filled in from reference TRBV5-4 and TRBJ2-1): ETGVTQSPTHLIKTRGQQVTLRCSSQSGHNTVSWYQQALGQGPQFIFQYYREEENGRGNFPPRFSGLQFPNYSSELNVNALELDDSALYLCASSLTQDGYNEQFFGPGTRLTVL.

The gene calls are TRBV28 and TRBJ2-2, with 9 bases fitting TRBD2. CDR1 MDHEN and CDR2 SYDVKM come from the germline V gene. Losses at the gene ends were 3 bases for V and 5 bases for J; bases not matched to a gene: 4. The CDR3 covers 15 residues. CDR3 residues: CASSFQREVTGELFF. CDR3 nucleotides: TGTGCCAGCAGTTTTCAGCGGGAGGTTACCGGGGAGCTGTTTTTT.

The V gene is TRBV30, the J gene TRBJ2-1; 8 bases are a match to TRBD2. CDR3 length equals 13 residues. The V gene's germline CDR1 is GTSNPN and CDR2 SVGIG (reference sequence). The J segment lost 9 bases and the V segment lost 5 bases, leaving 9 bases of the junction unmatched. CDR3 nucleotides: TGTGCCTGGGAGCGGGAGTTCAGGGTTGAGCAGTTCTTC. Protein product: CAWEREFRVEQFF.

The V and J genes are TRBV29-1 and TRBJ2-7; no clear D. This CDR3 is built from 11 residues. V gave up 4 bases and J gave up 1 base, with 5 bases separating them. Germline V CDR1 and CDR2: SQVTM, ANQGSEA. The CDR3 DNA is TGCAGCGTTGCGGTATCCTACGAGCAGTACTTC. The encoded protein is CSVAVSYEQYF.

The chain uses TRBV19 and TRBJ2-5; D might be TRBD2 (6 bases). This CDR3 region has 12 residues. CDR1 LNHDA and CDR2 SQIVND come from the germline V gene (reference sequence). The CDR3 nucleotides read TGTAGTTTTGGGACTTTACAAGAGACCCAGTACTTC. Protein: CSFGTLQETQYF.

The rearrangement links TRBV18 to TRBJ1-6; 8 bases align to TRBD1. The CDR3 has 18 amino acids. The V gene end was trimmed by 2 bases and the J gene end by 0 bases; junction bases not matched to a gene: 6. Germline values: CDR1 KGHSH, CDR2 LQKENI. The CDR3 nucleotides read TGTGCCAGCTCACCAGTCAGGGGGCTGAGCTCCTATAATTCACCCCTCCACTTT. The encoded protein is CASSPVRGLSSYNSPLHF. Full variable domain (remainder filled in from reference TRBV18 and TRBJ1-6): NAGVMQNPRHLVRRRGQEARLRCSPMKGHSHVYWYRQLPEEGLKFMVYLQKENIIDESGMPKERFSAEFPKEGPSILRIQQVVRGDSAAYFCASSPVRGLSSYNSPLHFGNGTRLTVT.

The chain combines TRBV6-2 or TRBV6-3 with TRBJ2-7; 10 nucleotides align to TRBD2. V shed 7 bases and J 3 bases; nucleotides not matched to a gene: 15. The germline V gene encodes CDR1 MNHEY and CDR2 SVGEGT. The CDR3 is 17 residues long. The CDR3 bases are TGTGCCAGCACCCCCGGTAGCGGGAGGAATCCATTCTACGAGCAGTACTTC. Amino acids: CASTPGSGRNPFYEQYF.

V gene TRBV3-1 (or the pseudogene TRBV3-2) combines with J gene TRBJ1-1, with D perhaps TRBD1 (5 bases). Looked up from germline, CDR1 is LGHDT and CDR2 is YNNKEL (reference sequence). With 10 bases removed from V and 0 bases from J, the gap between germline ends came to 15 bases. The CDR3 consists of 14 residues. The CDR3 coding sequence is TGTGCCAAAACTCAAGGACACCTGAACACTGAAGCTTTCTTT. Its translation: CAKTQGHLNTEAFF.

The V and J genes are TRBV28 and TRBJ1-2; 7 nucleotides align to TRBD1. Unmatched junction bases numbered 16, after V lost 6 bases and J lost 3 bases. The length of the CDR3 is 17 residues. Germline-derived CDR1 and CDR2 are MDHEN and SYDVKM. CDR3 residues: CASSRRQGKLLYYGYTF. CDR3 nucleotides: TGTGCCAGCAGCCGCAGACAGGGAAAACTCCTTTACTATGGCTACACCTTC.

The chain employs TRBV25-1 and TRBJ1-3; perhaps TRBD1 as D (6 bases). V lost 6 bases and J lost 8, with 17 bases in between. Looked up from germline, CDR1 is MGHDK and CDR2 is SYGVNS. The CDR3 has 14 amino acids. This CDR3 reads CASSGSWGLDTIYF. CDR3 bases: TGTGCCAGCAGCGGCAGCTGGGGGCTTGACACCATATATTTT.

This clone turned up a few times. V is TRBV28 and J is TRBJ1-5, with unresolved D. CDR3 length: 15 residues. The germline V gene encodes CDR1 MDHEN and CDR2 SYDVKM. V dropped 5 bases and J dropped 7 bases, with 18 bases sitting between them. For the CDR3, the DNA is TGTGCCAGCAGTCCCCCCCCCGTTGGGCGGCAGCCCCAGCATTTT. Protein product: CASSPPPVGRQPQHF.

This chain connects TRBV6-1 to TRBJ2-7; 7 nucleotides align to TRBD1. The V gene's germline CDR1 is MNHNS and CDR2 SASEGT. The CDR3 is 14 residues long. V gave up 2 bases and J gave up 3 bases; unmatched junction bases: 4. This CDR3 reads CASSERAGGYEQYF. CDR3 bases: TGTGCCAGCAGTGAAAGGGCAGGGGGCTACGAGCAGTACTTC.

V usage is TRBV6-5 and J usage is TRBJ2-3, with D possibly TRBD2 on 6 matching bases. CDR1 is MNHEY, CDR2 SVGAGI, per germline. The CDR3 runs 15 residues. V shed 2 bases and J shed 5 bases, with 14 bases lying between them. CDR3 loop: CASSYEVGLRDTQYF. CDR3 DNA: TGTGCCAGCAGTTACGAGGTGGGACTCAGAGATACGCAGTATTTT.

The chain is built from TRBV28 and TRBJ2-5; D is unresolved. The CDR3 has 13 amino acids. V was clipped by 2 bases and J by 5 bases, with 9 bases between them. Germline V gene data show CDR1 as MDHEN and CDR2 as SYDVKM. CDR3 loop: CASSLGFGETQYF. In nucleotides, the CDR3 is TGTGCCAGCAGTTTAGGGTTCGGGGAGACCCAGTACTTC.

The V gene is TRBV27, the J gene TRBJ1-2, with D perhaps TRBD1 (5 bases). Germline lookup yields CDR1 MNHEY and CDR2 SMNVEV (reference sequence). Trimming cost V 4 bases and J 6 bases, with 15 bases left between them. The CDR3 covers 14 residues. The CDR3 nucleotides read TGTGCCAGCAGTTCCGCTGGGGGGTTCCATGGCTACACCTTC. Encoded protein: CASSSAGGFHGYTF.

This clone has just a few counts. V and J are TRBV7-2 and TRBJ1-2, with 7 positions matching TRBD1. V trimming: 2 bases; J trimming: 5 bases; junction bases outside the gene matches: 5. The germline V gene encodes CDR1 SGHTA and CDR2 FQGNSA. The CDR3 runs 14 residues. This chain's CDR3 is CASSLQGEGYGYTF. In nucleotides, the CDR3 is TGTGCCAGCAGCTTACAGGGGGAAGGGTATGGCTACACCTTC. The full variable domain, with the rest looked up from reference TRBV7-2 and TRBJ1-2, is GAGVSQSPSNKVTEKGKDVELRCDPISGHTALYWYRQSLGQGLEFLIYFQGNSAPDKSGLPSDRFSAERTGGSVSTLTIQRTQQEDSAVYLCASSLQGEGYGYTFGSGTRLTVV.

The chain combines TRBV9 with TRBJ1-4; no clear D. Trimming shortened V by 4 bases and J by 0 bases, and 10 bases separated the two germline ends. The germline gives CDR1 SGDLS, CDR2 YYNGEE. The CDR3 length is 15 residues. The CDR3 is CASSLVGATNEKLFF. CDR3 nucleotides: TGTGCCAGCAGCTTGGTGGGCGCAACTAATGAAAAACTGTTTTTT.

The V and J genes are TRBV5-1 and TRBJ1-2, with 7 bases identical to TRBD1. The CDR3 is 14 residues long. The ends lost 0 bases at V and 8 bases at J; junction bases unmatched: 7. The germline CDR1 and CDR2 sequences are SGHRS and YFSETQ. CDR3 coding DNA: TGCGCCAGCAGCTTGGACCCGGGACAGTTGGGCTACACCTTC. It codes for CASSLDPGQLGYTF.

The chain joins TRBV28 to TRBJ1-5; a possible D gene is TRBD1 (6 bases). From germline, CDR1 is MDHEN and CDR2 SYDVKM. The CDR3 sequence is 17 residues long. V was trimmed by 4 bases and J by 6 bases, leaving 22 bases between them. The CDR3 nucleotides read TGTGCCAGCAGTTCTTACCGGGCCTCGGGGGGCAGTCAGCCCCAGCATTTT. Translating gives CASSSYRASGGSQPQHF.

The V gene is TRBV30, the J gene TRBJ2-7; 7 bases align to TRBD2. The CDR3 spans 14 residues. The ends lost 0 bases at V and 2 bases at J; junction bases unmatched: 4. Germline lookup yields CDR1 GTSNPN and CDR2 SVGIG (reference sequence). CDR3 DNA: TGTGCCTGGAGTGTATTTGGGACTACCTACGAGCAGTACTTC. Its translation: CAWSVFGTTYEQYF.

The V gene is TRBV5-6, the J gene TRBJ2-1; TRBD2 aligns across 10 bases. The CDR3 runs 16 residues. Germline V lookup: CDR1 SGHDT, CDR2 YYEEEE. V dropped 2 bases and J dropped 2; count of bases not matched to a gene: 4. CDR3: CASSLRTSGTYNEQFF. In DNA form, the CDR3 reads TGTGCCAGCAGCTTACGGACTAGCGGTACCTACAATGAGCAGTTCTTC.